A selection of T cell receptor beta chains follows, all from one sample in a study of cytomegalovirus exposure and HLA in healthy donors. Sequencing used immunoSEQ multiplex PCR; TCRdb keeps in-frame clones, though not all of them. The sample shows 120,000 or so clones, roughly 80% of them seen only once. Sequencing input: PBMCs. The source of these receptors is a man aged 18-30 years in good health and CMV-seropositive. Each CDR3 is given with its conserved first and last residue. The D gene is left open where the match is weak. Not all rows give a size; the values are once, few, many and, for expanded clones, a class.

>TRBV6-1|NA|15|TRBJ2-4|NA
TGTGCCAGCAGTGAATCGGCGGCGGGGCTAAACATTCAGTACTTC
CASSESAAGLNIQYF
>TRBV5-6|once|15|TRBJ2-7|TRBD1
TGTGCCAGCAGCTTGTACAGGGGTGACACCTACGAGCAGTACTTC
CASSLYRGDTYEQYF
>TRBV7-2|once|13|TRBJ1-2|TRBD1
TGTGCCAGCAGACAAACAGGGGGCTATGGCTACACCTTC
CASRQTGGYGYTF
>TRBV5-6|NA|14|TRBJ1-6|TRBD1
TGTGCCAGCAGCCCAAGGGGGCCCGGTTCACCCCTCCACTTT
CASSPRGPGSPLHF
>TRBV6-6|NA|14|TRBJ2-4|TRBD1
TGTGCCAGCAGTAGGGACAGGGGCTGGAACATTCAGTACTTC
CASSRDRGWNIQYF
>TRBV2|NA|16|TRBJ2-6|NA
TGTGCCAGCTGTGCAGGGGGGCTCTCTGGGGCCAACGTCCTGACTTTC
CASCAGGLSGANVLTF
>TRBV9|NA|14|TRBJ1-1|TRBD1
TGTGCCAGCTCGGTAGGACAGGCGAACACTGAAGCTTTCTTT
CASSVGQANTEAFF
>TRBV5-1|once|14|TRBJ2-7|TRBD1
TGCGCCAGCAGCCAGGGACAGGGGCCCTATGGGCAGTACTTC
CASSQGQGPYGQYF
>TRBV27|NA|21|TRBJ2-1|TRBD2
TGTGCCAGCAGTTCCCGCCGAACTAGCGGGAGACTGCCCACGGCCTACAATGAGCAGTTCTTC
CASSSRRTSGRLPTAYNEQFF
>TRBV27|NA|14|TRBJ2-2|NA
TGTGCCAGCAGTTTCATCCAGAGGACCGGGGAGCTGTTTTTT
CASSFIQRTGELFF
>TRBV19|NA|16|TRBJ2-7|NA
TGTGCCAGTAGTGCACCCCGGCAGACAGTCTCCTACGAGCAGTACTTC
CASSAPRQTVSYEQYF
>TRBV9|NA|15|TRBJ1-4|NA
TGTGCCAGCAGCGTAGCAGGGGTCAATAATGAAAAACTGTTTTTT
CASSVAGVNNEKLFF
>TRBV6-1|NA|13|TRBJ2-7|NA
TGTGCCAGCAGTGTAACGTCCTACCACGAGCAGTACTTC
CASSVTSYHEQYF
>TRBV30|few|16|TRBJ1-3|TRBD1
TGTGCTGGGGGACAGGGCTTTACGAGCTCTGGAAACACCATATATTTT
CAGGQGFTSSGNTIYF
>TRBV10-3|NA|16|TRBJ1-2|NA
TGTGCCATCAGTGAGTCAGGATCCAGACAGAGCTATGGCTACACCTTC
CAISESGSRQSYGYTF
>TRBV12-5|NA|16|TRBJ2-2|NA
TGTGCTAGTGGTTTGGTACTAGGCGGAGACACCGGGGAGCTGTTTTTT
CASGLVLGGDTGELFF
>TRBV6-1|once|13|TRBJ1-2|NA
TGTGCCAGCAGTGACGCAGGGTACTCTGGCTACACCTTC
CASSDAGYSGYTF
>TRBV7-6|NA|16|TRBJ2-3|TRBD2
TGTGCCAGCAGCTTAGACGCGGGGGGGAGCACAGATACGCAGTATTTT
CASSLDAGGSTDTQYF
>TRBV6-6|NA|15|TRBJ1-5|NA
TGTGCCAGCAGTTCAGGGGCAGATAGCAATCAGCCCCAGCATTTT
CASSSGADSNQPQHF
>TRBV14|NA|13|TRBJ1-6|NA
TGTGCCAGCAGCCAAGATAGGGGTTCACCCCTCCACTTT
CASSQDRGSPLHF
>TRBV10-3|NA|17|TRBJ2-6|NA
TGTGCCATCAGTGTTTCGGGGATCCAGTCTGGGGCCAACGTCCTGACTTTC
CAISVSGIQSGANVLTF
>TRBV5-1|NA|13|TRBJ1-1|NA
TGCGCCAGCAGCTTGGATTTACAGAGCGAAGCTTTCTTT
CASSLDLQSEAFF
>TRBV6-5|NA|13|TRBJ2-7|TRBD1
TGTGCCAGCAGTTTGGGACAGCCCTACGAGCAGTACTTC
CASSLGQPYEQYF
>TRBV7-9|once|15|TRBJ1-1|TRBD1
TGTGCCAGCAGCCCCAGACAGGGGTTCGACACTGAAGCTTTCTTT
CASSPRQGFDTEAFF
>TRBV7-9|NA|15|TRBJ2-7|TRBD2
TGTGCCAGCAGACAAAGCGGGGGGGGTGCCTACGAGCAGTACTTC
CASRQSGGGAYEQYF
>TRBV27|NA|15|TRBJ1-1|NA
TGTGCCAGCAGTCAACGTCGGCAGGGGCGAGAAGAAGCTTTCTTT
CASSQRRQGREEAFF
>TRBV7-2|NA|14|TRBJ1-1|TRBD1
TGTGCCAGCAGCCAAACAGGGGGCTGGACTGAAGCTTTCTTT
CASSQTGGWTEAFF
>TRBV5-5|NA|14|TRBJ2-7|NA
TGTGCCAGCAGCTTCGGACTGATCTCCTACGAGCAGTACTTC
CASSFGLISYEQYF
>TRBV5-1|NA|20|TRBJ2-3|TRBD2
TGCGCCAGCAGCTACCGGACTAGCGGGGCCACACTTCAGGGCACAGATACGCAGTATTTT
CASSYRTSGATLQGTDTQYF
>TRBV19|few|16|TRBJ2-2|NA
TGTGCCAGTAGCCAGGTGATTCAGGGGAGATCCGGGGAGCTGTTTTTT
CASSQVIQGRSGELFF
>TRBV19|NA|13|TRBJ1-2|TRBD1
TGTGCCAGTAGTGAAACAGGGGAACATGGCTACACCTTC
CASSETGEHGYTF
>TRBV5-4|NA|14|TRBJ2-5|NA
TGTGCCAGCAGCTTGGATAGAGGCCAAGAGACCCAGTACTTC
CASSLDRGQETQYF
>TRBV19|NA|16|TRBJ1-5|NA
TGTGCCAGTAGTCCAACCCACAGGGTACCTAATCAGCCCCAGCATTTT
CASSPTHRVPNQPQHF
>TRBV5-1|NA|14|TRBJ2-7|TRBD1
TGCGCCAGCAGCCCCTCAGGGGGAAGCTACGAGCAGTACTTC
CASSPSGGSYEQYF
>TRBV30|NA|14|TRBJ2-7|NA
TGTGCCTGGAGTGTATCAATCGCCAGGGGCGAGCAGTACTTC
CAWSVSIARGEQYF
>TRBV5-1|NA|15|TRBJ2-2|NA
TGCGCCAGCAGCTTGGCAGTATACAACACCGGGGAGCTGTTTTTT
CASSLAVYNTGELFF
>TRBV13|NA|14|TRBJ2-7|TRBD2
TGTGCCAGCAGAAAACTAGCGGGAGGGTACGAGCAGTACTTC
CASRKLAGGYEQYF
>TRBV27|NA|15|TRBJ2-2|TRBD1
TGTGCCAGCAGTCGACAGGGTGACACCGGCGGGGAGCTGTTTTTT
CASSRQGDTGGELFF
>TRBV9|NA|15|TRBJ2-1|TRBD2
TGTGCCAGCAGCTCGCGACTAGCGGGAAACAATGAGCAGTTCTTC
CASSSRLAGNNEQFF
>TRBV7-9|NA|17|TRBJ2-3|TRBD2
TGTGCCAGCAGCCTCGAGGGGCGGGAGTCTGGCACAGATACGCAGTATTTT
CASSLEGRESGTDTQYF
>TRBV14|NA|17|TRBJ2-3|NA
TGTGCCAGCAGCCAGGCCCCACTCAGGGCCTACACAGATACGCAGTATTTT
CASSQAPLRAYTDTQYF
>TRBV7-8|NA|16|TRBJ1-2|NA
TGTGCCAGCAGCTTAGTAGGGTCAGGGAATTACTATGGCTACACCTTC
CASSLVGSGNYYGYTF
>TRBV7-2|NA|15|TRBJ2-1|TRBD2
TGTGCCAGCAGCCCCTGGACTAGCGGTTACAATGAGCAGTTCTTC
CASSPWTSGYNEQFF
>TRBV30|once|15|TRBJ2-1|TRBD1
TGTGCCTGGGGTTCAGGGACAGCCTCCTACAATGAGCAGTTCTTC
CAWGSGTASYNEQFF
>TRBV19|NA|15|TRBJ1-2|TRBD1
TGTGCCAGTATTAAAGCCGGGACAGGGGCCGGCGGCTACACCTTC
CASIKAGTGAGGYTF
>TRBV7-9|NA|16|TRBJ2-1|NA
TGTGCCAGCAGCTTTCTAGCTCCACCCTCCTACAATGAGCAGTTCTTC
CASSFLAPPSYNEQFF
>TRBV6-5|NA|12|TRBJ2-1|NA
TGTGCCAGCAGTTACACAGGAACCGAGCAGTTCTTC
CASSYTGTEQFF
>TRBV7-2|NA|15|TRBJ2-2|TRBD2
TGTGCCAGCAGCCGACTAGCGGCCAACACCGGGGAGCTGTTTTTT
CASSRLAANTGELFF
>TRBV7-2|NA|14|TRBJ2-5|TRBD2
TGTGCCAGCAGCCTAGGGACTACTCAAGAGACCCAGTACTTC
CASSLGTTQETQYF
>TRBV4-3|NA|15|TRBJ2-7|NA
TGCGCCAGCAGCCAAGAGAGGGGCAGGGGCTACGAGCAGTACTTC
CASSQERGRGYEQYF
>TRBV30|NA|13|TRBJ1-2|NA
TGTGCCTGGAGTGTGTCCAGGCTATATGGCTACACCTTC
CAWSVSRLYGYTF
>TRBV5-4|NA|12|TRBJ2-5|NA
TGTGCCAGCAGCTTCGCGGGGGAGACCCAGTACTTC
CASSFAGETQYF
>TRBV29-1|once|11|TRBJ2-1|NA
TGCAGCGTTGTATTTTACAATGAGCAGTTCTTC
CSVVFYNEQFF
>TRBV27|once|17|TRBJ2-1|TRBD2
TGTGCCAGCAGTTTAGGGCAGGTATCTAGCGGGCGCAATGAGCAGTTCTTC
CASSLGQVSSGRNEQFF
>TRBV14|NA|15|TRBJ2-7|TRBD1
TGTGCCAGCAGCCAAGGAGGACAGGGGGTCTACGAGCAGTACTTC
CASSQGGQGVYEQYF
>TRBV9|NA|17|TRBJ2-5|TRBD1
TGTGCCAGCAGCGTACAGGGGGCGCTAGGTGCGGGAGAGACCCAGTACTTC
CASSVQGALGAGETQYF
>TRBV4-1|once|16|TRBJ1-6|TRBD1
TGCGCCAGCAGCCAAGATCCGGGACAGGGGGTATCACCCCTCCACTTT
CASSQDPGQGVSPLHF
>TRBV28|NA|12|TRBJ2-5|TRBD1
TGTGCCAGTAGGACAGGTCAAGAGACCCAGTACTTC
CASRTGQETQYF